This T cell receptor beta chain was recovered during a study of a mutant IDH1 vaccine in newly diagnosed glioma. Produced via immunoSEQ multiplex PCR; TCRdb's table is partial and in-frame only. Of approximately 37,000 clones in the sample, around 74% were seen once. J lost 3 bases, V lost 9 bases, and 6 bases had no gene match. The CDR3 loop spans 13 amino acids. CDR1 is WNHNN, CDR2 SYGVQD, per germline (reference sequence). As to this clone: As yet, its antigen is unknown.

Documented time point: week 23, last vaccination. Each vaccine dose was 300 ug of mutant IDH1 20-mer peptide, with topical imiquimod. The TCR originated in a man over 45 with glioma. The gene calls are TRBV10-1 and TRBJ2-5; 8 bases line up with TRBD1. This material consisted of PBMCs, taken from a glioma patient whose treatment included an IDH1 peptide vaccine. The CDR3 coding sequence is TGCGCCAGGCCGGACAGGGAGAAAGAGACCCAGTACTTC. It encodes CARPDREKETQYF.